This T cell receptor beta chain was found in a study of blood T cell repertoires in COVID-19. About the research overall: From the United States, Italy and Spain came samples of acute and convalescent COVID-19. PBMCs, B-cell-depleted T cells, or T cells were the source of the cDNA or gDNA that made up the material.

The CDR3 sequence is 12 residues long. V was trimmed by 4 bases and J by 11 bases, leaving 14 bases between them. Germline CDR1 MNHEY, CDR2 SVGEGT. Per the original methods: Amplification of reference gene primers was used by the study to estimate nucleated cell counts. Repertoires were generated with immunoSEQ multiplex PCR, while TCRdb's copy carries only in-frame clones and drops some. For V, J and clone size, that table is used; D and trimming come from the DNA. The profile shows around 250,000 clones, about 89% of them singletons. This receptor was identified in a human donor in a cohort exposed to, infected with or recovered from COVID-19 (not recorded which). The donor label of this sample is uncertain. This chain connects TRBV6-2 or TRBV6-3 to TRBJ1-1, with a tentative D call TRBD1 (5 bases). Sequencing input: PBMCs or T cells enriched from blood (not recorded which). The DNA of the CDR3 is TGTGCCAGCAGTTCCCCCCCGGGGGAGGCTTTCTTT. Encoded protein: CASSSPPGEAFF.